This is a list of T cell receptor beta chains from one sample in a study of technical replicates of blood from several donors. Libraries were prepared by immunoSEQ multiplex PCR; TCRdb keeps only in-frame clonotypes and omits some of them. The table lists approximately 50,000 clones, just over 85% of them singletons. The specimen was PBMCs. The receptor source for this set is a human donor in good health. Some clones in this sample may be carry-over from other donors' samples. Each CDR3 is given with its conserved first and last residue. The D gene is left open where the match is weak. Clone size is stated in some rows and not others, as once, few, many or a class when expanded.

NA	TRBD1	TRBJ1-4	TRBV12-5	CASDSQGAGTNEKLFF	TGTGCTAGTGATTCACAGGGGGCAGGAACTAATGAAAAACTGTTTTTT
NA	NA	TRBJ1-1	TRBV5-5	CASSISGATEAFF	TGTGCCAGCAGCATATCAGGGGCGACTGAAGCTTTCTTT
NA	NA	TRBJ2-5	TRBV7-9	CASSLYSQETQYF	TGTGCCAGCAGCCTATACAGTCAAGAGACCCAGTACTTC
NA	NA	TRBJ1-5	TRBV6-5	CASSLTGSSNQPQHF	TGTGCCAGCAGTTTGACAGGTTCTAGCAATCAGCCCCAGCATTTT
NA	NA	TRBJ1-1	TRBV9	CASSVGPGFMNTEAFF	TGTGCCAGCAGCGTAGGCCCAGGGTTCATGAACACTGAAGCTTTCTTT
NA	NA	TRBJ2-6	TRBV14	CASSFTGTGANVLTF	TGTGCCAGCAGCTTCACAGGGACTGGGGCCAACGTCCTGACTTTC
few	NA	TRBJ1-5	TRBV7-2	CASSRDRNQPQHF	TGTGCCAGCAGCCGTGACAGGAATCAGCCCCAGCATTTT
NA	NA	TRBJ1-2	TRBV7-8	CASSLVGDGLYGYTF	TGTGCCAGCAGCTTAGTGGGCGATGGGCTTTATGGCTACACCTTC
NA	TRBD2	TRBJ2-3	TRBV5-4	CASSSGTSGTDTQYF	TGTGCCAGCAGCTCCGGGACTAGCGGGACAGATACGCAGTATTTT
NA	TRBD2	TRBJ2-1	TRBV9	CASSPAAGVYNEQFF	TGTGCCAGCAGCCCCGCGGCGGGGGTGTACAATGAGCAGTTCTTC
NA	NA	TRBJ1-1	TRBV13	CASSSRGFGNTEAFF	TGTGCCAGCAGCTCCAGGGGCTTTGGGAACACTGAAGCTTTCTTT
few	NA	TRBJ2-2	TRBV7-6	CASSPTANTGELFF	TGTGCCAGCAGCCCGACAGCGAACACCGGGGAGCTGTTTTTT
NA	TRBD1	TRBJ1-2	TRBV9	CASSVGQGNYGYTF	TGTGCCAGCAGCGTGGGACAGGGTAACTATGGCTACACCTTC
NA	NA	TRBJ1-2	TRBV30	CAWSLGMNYGYTF	TGTGCCTGGAGCCTCGGGATGAACTATGGCTACACCTTC
NA	NA	TRBJ2-7	TRBV5-1	CASSTLQGASYEQYF	TGCGCCAGCAGCACTTTACAGGGCGCGTCCTACGAGCAGTACTTC
few	TRBD2	TRBJ2-5	TRBV9	CASSAFAGGNQETQYF	TGTGCCAGCAGCGCTTTCGCCGGGGGGAACCAAGAGACCCAGTACTTC
few	NA	TRBJ1-1	TRBV19	CASETPGLNTEAFF	TGTGCCAGTGAAACCCCCGGGTTGAACACTGAAGCTTTCTTT
NA	NA	TRBJ2-3	TRBV7-3	CASSLRNGATDTQYF	TGTGCCAGCAGCTTAAGAAATGGGGCCACAGATACGCAGTATTTT
NA	NA	TRBJ1-2	TRBV29-1	CSVGTPGGPYGYTF	TGCAGCGTTGGCACACCAGGTGGCCCCTATGGCTACACCTTC
NA	NA	TRBJ1-1	TRBV9	CASSAGKNTEAFF	TGTGCCAGCAGCGCAGGAAAGAACACTGAAGCTTTCTTT
NA	NA	TRBJ1-2	TRBV7-9	CASSLAEGHYGYTF	TGTGCCAGCAGCTTAGCGGAGGGTCACTATGGCTACACCTTC
NA	NA	TRBJ2-7	TRBV5-1	CASSLAGSYEQYF	TGCGCCAGCAGCTTGGCCGGGTCCTACGAGCAGTACTTC
NA	TRBD2	TRBJ2-1	TRBV7-6	CASSLRPPGLVVSSYNEQFF	TGTGCCAGCAGCCTACGGCCCCCGGGACTAGTAGTAAGCTCCTACAATGAGCAGTTCTTC
NA	TRBD1	TRBJ2-7	TRBV2	CASYGTGGYEQYF	TGTGCCAGCTACGGGACAGGAGGCTACGAGCAGTACTTC
NA	NA	TRBJ1-6	TRBV9	CASSLLGSPLHF	TGTGCCAGCAGCCTCCTCGGGTCACCCCTCCACTTT
NA	TRBD2	TRBJ2-3	TRBV10-3	CAIRPGLAGSDTQYF	TGTGCCATCAGGCCGGGACTAGCCGGTTCAGATACGCAGTATTTT
few	NA	TRBJ2-1	TRBV5-6	CASSSPYSSSYNEQFF	TGTGCCAGCAGCTCCCCCTACTCGAGCTCCTACAATGAGCAGTTCTTC
NA	TRBD1	TRBJ1-2	TRBV7-9	CASSSDRGRYYGYTF	TGTGCCAGCAGCTCAGACAGGGGGAGGTACTATGGCTACACCTTC
NA	TRBD2	TRBJ2-7	TRBV7-2	CASSPGGGKQYF	TGTGCCAGCAGCCCAGGCGGGGGGAAGCAGTACTTC
NA	TRBD1	TRBJ1-4	TRBV29-1	CSVQGGRSEKLFF	TGCAGCGTACAAGGGGGCAGGAGTGAAAAACTGTTTTTT
NA	NA	TRBJ1-4	TRBV11-1	CASSTGHRNEKLFF	TGTGCCAGCAGCACGGGACACCGTAATGAAAAACTGTTTTTT
NA	NA	TRBJ2-5	TRBV7-9	CASSPSRPTQYF	TGTGCCAGCAGCCCATCGCGCCCCACCCAGTACTTC
NA	NA	TRBJ2-1	TRBV5-1	CASSLAVPYNEQFF	TGCGCCAGCAGCTTAGCGGTCCCCTACAATGAGCAGTTCTTC
NA	NA	TRBJ2-5	TRBV25-1	CASSDVGALETQYF	TGTGCCAGCAGTGACGTTGGGGCCTTGGAGACCCAGTACTTC
NA	NA	TRBJ2-1	TRBV2	CASSGDRSYNEQFF	TGTGCCAGCAGTGGCGACAGGTCCTACAATGAGCAGTTCTTC
once	TRBD2	TRBJ2-1	TRBV4-3	CASSQDVGLAGGRSYNEQFF	TGCGCCAGCAGCCAAGATGTGGGACTAGCGGGAGGTCGGTCCTACAATGAGCAGTTCTTC
NA	TRBD1	TRBJ2-5	TRBV4-1	CASSQDLSRGPETQYF	TGCGCCAGCAGCCAAGATTTGTCCAGGGGGCCGGAGACCCAGTACTTC
NA	NA	TRBJ2-3	TRBV2	CASSVLSGSDTQYF	TGTGCCAGCAGTGTCCTTAGCGGTTCCGATACGCAGTATTTT
NA	NA	TRBJ2-1	TRBV29-1	CSVAGAISSYNEQFF	TGCAGCGTTGCAGGGGCTATAAGCTCCTACAATGAGCAGTTCTTC
NA	TRBD2	TRBJ2-5	TRBV4-3	CASSQEGTSGQETQYF	TGCGCCAGCAGCCAAGAAGGGACTAGCGGGCAAGAGACCCAGTACTTC
few	TRBD1	TRBJ1-1	TRBV27	CASRRGTGGTEAFF	TGTGCCAGCAGGAGAGGGACAGGGGGCACTGAAGCTTTCTTT
NA	TRBD1	TRBJ2-7	TRBV7-2	CASSLGGQSEQYF	TGTGCCAGCAGCTTAGGGGGACAGTCCGAGCAGTACTTC
NA	TRBD2	TRBJ2-5	TRBV13	CASSLGGKETQYF	TGTGCCAGCAGCTTGGGGGGGAAAGAGACCCAGTACTTC
few	NA	TRBJ1-1	TRBV25-1	CASVRNTEAFF	TGTGCCAGCGTCAGGAACACTGAAGCTTTCTTT
NA	NA	TRBJ2-7	TRBV7-9	CASSLGRAGDPYEQYF	TGTGCCAGCAGCTTAGGGAGGGCCGGGGACCCCTACGAGCAGTACTTC
NA	NA	TRBJ2-5	TRBV10-3	CAISESPHRARDETQYF	TGTGCCATCAGTGAATCCCCACACAGGGCCCGCGACGAGACCCAGTACTTC
NA	NA	TRBJ2-3	TRBV5-4	CASSFRFSGEDTQYF	TGTGCCAGCAGCTTCAGATTTAGCGGAGAAGATACGCAGTATTTT
NA	TRBD1	TRBJ2-2	TRBV30	CAWSVWTGGTGELFF	TGTGCCTGGAGTGTATGGACAGGGGGAACCGGGGAGCTGTTTTTT
NA	TRBD1	TRBJ2-7	TRBV9	CASSVGGTDYYEQYF	TGTGCCAGCAGCGTAGGGGGGACAGATTACTACGAGCAGTACTTC
NA	NA	TRBJ1-1	TRBV6-4	CASSDLNMGHTNTEAFF	TGTGCCAGCAGCGATCTTAATATGGGACACACGAACACTGAAGCTTTCTTT
NA	NA	TRBJ2-7	TRBV6-5	CASSYSGSGAWEQYF	TGTGCCAGCAGTTATTCCGGGTCGGGAGCGTGGGAGCAGTACTTC
NA	TRBD1	TRBJ1-1	TRBV7-2	CASSYGQGGNTEAFF	TGTGCCAGCAGTTACGGACAGGGGGGGAACACTGAAGCTTTCTTT
NA	NA	TRBJ1-1	TRBV7-2	CASSLGGQRNTEAFF	TGTGCCAGCAGCTTAGGTGGACAGAGGAACACTGAAGCTTTCTTT
NA	TRBD2	TRBJ2-7	TRBV5-1	CASSFFPRESYEQYF	TGCGCCAGCAGCTTTTTTCCGCGGGAGAGCTACGAGCAGTACTTC